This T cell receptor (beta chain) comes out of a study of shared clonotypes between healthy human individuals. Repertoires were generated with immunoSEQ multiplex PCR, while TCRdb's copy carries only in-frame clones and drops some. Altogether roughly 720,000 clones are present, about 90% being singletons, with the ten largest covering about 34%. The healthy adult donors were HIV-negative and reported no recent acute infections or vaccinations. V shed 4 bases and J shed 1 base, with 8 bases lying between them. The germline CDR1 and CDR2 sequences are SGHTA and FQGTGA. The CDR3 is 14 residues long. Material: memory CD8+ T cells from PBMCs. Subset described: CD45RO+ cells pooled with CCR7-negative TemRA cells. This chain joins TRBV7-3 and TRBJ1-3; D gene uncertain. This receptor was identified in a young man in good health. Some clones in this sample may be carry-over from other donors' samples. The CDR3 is CASSSDGSGNTIYF. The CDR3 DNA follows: TGTGCCAGCAGCTCCGACGGGTCTGGAAACACCATATATTTT.